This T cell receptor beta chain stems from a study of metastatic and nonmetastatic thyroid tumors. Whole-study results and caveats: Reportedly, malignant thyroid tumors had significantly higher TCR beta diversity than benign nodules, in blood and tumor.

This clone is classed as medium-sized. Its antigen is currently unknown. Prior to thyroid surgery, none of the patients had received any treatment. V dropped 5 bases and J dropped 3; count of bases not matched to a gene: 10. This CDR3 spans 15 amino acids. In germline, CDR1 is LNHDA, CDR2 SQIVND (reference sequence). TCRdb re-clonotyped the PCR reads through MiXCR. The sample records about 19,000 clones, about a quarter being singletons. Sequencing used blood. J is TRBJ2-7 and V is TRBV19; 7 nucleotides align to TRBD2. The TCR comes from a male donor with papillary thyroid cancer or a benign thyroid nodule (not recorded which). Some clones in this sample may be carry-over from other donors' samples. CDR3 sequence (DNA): TGTGCCAGTAGTCAGGGCGGGAGAGCAAACTACGAGCAGTACTTC. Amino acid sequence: CASSQGGRANYEQYF. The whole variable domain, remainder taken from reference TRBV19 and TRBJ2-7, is DGGITQSPKYLFRKEGQNVTLSCEQNLNHDAMYWYRQDPGQGLRLIYYSQIVNDFQKGDIAEGYSVSREKKESFPLTVTSAQKNPTAFYLCASSQGGRANYEQYFGPGTRLTVT.